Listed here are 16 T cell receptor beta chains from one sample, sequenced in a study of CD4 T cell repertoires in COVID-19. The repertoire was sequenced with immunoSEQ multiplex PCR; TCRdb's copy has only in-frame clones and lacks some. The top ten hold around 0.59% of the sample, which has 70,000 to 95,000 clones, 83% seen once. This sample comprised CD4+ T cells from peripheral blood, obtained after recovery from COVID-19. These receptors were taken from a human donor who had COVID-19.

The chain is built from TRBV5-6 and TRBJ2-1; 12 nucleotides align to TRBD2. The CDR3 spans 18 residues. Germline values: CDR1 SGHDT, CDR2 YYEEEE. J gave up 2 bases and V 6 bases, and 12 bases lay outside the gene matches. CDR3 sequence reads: CASNIGLAGTSPYNEQFF. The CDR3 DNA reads TGTGCCAGCAACATAGGACTAGCGGGAACGAGCCCCTACAATGAGCAGTTCTTC.

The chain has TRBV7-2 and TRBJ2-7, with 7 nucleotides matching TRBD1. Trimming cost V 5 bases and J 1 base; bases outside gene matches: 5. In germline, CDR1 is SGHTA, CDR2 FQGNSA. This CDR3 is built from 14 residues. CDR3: CASSPDRASYEQYF. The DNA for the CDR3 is TGTGCCAGCAGCCCCGACAGGGCGTCCTACGAGCAGTACTTC.

The CDR3 is CASSGWTGSFNEQFF. CDR3 nucleotide sequence: TGTGCCAGCAGTGGATGGACAGGGAGTTTCAATGAGCAGTTCTTC. The chain carries TRBV25-1 and TRBJ2-1; 8 nucleotides align to TRBD1. The CDR3 is 15 amino acids. V gave up 4 bases and J gave up 6 bases; unmatched junction bases: 8. In germline, CDR1 is MGHDK, CDR2 SYGVNS. The complete variable domain, with remaining parts taken from reference TRBV25-1 and TRBJ2-1, reads EADIYQTPRYLVIGTGKKITLECSQTMGHDKMYWYQQDPGMELHLIHYSYGVNSTEKGDLSSESTVSRIRTEHFPLTLESARPSHTSQYLCASSGWTGSFNEQFFGPGTRLTVL.

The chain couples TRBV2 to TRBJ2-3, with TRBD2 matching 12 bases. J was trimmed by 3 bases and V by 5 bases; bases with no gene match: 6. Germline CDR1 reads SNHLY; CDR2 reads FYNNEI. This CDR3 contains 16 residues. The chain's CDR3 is CASSQASGGGTDTQYF. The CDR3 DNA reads TGTGCCAGCAGTCAGGCTAGCGGGGGGGGTACAGATACGCAGTATTTT.

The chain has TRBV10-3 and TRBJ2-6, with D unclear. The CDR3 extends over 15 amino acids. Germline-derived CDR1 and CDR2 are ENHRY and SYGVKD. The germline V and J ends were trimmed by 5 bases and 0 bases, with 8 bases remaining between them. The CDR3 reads CAISKTLSGANVLTF. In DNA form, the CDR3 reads TGTGCCATCAGTAAGACACTCTCTGGGGCCAACGTCCTGACTTTC.

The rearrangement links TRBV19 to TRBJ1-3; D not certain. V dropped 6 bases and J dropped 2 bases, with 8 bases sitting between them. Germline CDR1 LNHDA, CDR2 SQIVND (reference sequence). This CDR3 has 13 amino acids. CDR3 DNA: TGTGCCAGTAGAACATATCCTGGAAACACCATATATTTT. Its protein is CASRTYPGNTIYF.

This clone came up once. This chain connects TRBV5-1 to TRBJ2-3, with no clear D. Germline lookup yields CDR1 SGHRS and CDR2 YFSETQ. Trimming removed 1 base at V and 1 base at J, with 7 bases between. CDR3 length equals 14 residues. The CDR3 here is CASSLLSGTDTQYF. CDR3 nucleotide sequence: TGCGCCAGCAGCTTGTTGTCAGGCACAGATACGCAGTATTTT.

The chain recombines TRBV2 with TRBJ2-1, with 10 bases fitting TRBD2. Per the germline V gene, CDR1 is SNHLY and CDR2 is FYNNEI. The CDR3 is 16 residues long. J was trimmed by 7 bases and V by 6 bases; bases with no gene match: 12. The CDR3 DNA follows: TGTGCCAGCAGCCAACTGTCTAGCGGGGGAAGGAATGAGCAGTTCTTC. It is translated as CASSQLSSGGRNEQFF.

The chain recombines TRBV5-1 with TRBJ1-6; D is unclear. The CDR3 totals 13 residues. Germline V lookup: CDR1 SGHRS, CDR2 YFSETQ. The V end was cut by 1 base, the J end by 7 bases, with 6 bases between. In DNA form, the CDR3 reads TGCGCCAGCAGCTTGCAAGAGAATTCACCCCTCCACTTT. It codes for CASSLQENSPLHF.

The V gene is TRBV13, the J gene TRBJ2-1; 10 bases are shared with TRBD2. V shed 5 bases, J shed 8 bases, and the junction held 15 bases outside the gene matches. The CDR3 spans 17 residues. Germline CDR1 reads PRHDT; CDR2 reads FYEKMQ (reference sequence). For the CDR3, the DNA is TGTGCCAGCAGCCGTGGTGGGCTAGCGGGAGATGTCCATGAGCAGTTCTTC. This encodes CASSRGGLAGDVHEQFF.

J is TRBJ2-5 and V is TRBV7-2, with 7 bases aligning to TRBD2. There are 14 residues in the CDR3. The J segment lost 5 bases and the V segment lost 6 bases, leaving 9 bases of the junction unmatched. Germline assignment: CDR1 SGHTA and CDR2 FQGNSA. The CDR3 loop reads CASSEGAGWETQYF. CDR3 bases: TGTGCCAGCAGTGAAGGAGCGGGGTGGGAGACCCAGTACTTC.

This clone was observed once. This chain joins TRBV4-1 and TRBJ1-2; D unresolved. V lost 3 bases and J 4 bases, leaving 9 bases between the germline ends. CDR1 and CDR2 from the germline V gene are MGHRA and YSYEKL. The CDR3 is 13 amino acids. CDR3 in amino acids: CASSQAVGYGYTF. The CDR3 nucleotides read TGCGCCAGCAGCCAGGCCGTCGGCTATGGCTACACCTTC.

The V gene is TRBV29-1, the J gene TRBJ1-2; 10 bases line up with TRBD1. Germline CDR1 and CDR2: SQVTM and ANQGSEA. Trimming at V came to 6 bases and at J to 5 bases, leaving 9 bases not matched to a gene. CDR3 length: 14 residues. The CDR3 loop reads CSVGGQGVGYGYTF. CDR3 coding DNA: TGCAGCGTGGGCGGACAGGGGGTCGGATATGGCTACACCTTC.

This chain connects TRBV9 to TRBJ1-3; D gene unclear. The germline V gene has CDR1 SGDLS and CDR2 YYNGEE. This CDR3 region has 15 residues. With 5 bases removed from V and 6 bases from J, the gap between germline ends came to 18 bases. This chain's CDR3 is CASSPHSFETNTIYF. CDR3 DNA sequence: TGTGCCAGCAGTCCCCACTCCTTCGAGACAAACACCATATATTTT.

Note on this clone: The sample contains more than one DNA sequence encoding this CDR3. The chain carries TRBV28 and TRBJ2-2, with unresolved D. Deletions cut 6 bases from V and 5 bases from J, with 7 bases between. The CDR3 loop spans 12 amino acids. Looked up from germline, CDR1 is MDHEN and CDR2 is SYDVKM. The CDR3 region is CASSFPTGELFF. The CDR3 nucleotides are TGTGCCAGCAGCTTCCCAACCGGGGAGCTGTTTTTT.

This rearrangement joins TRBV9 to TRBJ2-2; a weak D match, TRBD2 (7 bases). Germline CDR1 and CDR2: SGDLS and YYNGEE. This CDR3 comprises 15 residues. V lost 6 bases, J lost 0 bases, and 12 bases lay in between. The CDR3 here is CASKGGGSNTGELFF. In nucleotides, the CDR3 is TGTGCCAGCAAGGGCGGGGGCTCGAACACCGGGGAGCTGTTTTTT.